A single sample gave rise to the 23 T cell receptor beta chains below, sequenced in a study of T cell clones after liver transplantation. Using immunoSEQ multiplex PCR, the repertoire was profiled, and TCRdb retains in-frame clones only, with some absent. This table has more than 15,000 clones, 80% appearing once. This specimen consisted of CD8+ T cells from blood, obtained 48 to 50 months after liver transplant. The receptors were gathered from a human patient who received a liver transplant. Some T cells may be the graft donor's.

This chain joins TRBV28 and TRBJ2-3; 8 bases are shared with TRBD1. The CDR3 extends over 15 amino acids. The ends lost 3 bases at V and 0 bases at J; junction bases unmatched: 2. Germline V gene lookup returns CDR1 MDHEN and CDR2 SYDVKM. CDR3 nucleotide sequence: TGTGCCAGCAGTTTGACAGGGGTAAGCACAGATACGCAGTATTTT. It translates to CASSLTGVSTDTQYF.

The CDR3 nucleotides are TGTGCCAGCAGTGCCGGGGGCAACAATTCACCCCTCCACTTT. It specifies CASSAGGNNSPLHF. The chain recombines TRBV6-4 with TRBJ1-6; tentative D call: TRBD1 (6 bases). CDR1 MRHNA and CDR2 SNTAGT come from the germline V gene. CDR3 length equals 14 residues. Trimming removed 4 bases from V and 7 bases from J, with 11 bases in between.

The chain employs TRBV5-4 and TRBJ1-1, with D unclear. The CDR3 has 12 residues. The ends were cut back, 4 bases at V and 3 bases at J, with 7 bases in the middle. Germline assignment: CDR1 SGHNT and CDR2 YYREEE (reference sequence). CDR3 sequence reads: CASSHGDTEAFF. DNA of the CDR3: TGTGCCAGCAGCCACGGAGACACTGAAGCTTTCTTT. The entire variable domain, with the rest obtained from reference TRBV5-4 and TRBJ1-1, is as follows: ETGVTQSPTHLIKTRGQQVTLRCSSQSGHNTVSWYQQALGQGPQFIFQYYREEENGRGNFPPRFSGLQFPNYSSELNVNALELDDSALYLCASSHGDTEAFFGQGTRLTVV.

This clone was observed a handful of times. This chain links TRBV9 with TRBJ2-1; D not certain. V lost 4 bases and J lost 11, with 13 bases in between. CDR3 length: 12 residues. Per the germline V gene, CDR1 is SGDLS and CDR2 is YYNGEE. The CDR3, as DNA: TGTGCCAGCAGCCCATTGGGCGGTAAGCAGTTCTTC. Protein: CASSPLGGKQFF.

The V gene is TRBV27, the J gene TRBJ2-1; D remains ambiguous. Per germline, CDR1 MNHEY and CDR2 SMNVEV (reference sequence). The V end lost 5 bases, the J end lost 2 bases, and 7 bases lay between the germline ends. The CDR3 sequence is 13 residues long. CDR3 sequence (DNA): TGTGCCAGCAGTGCGACAACCTACAATGAGCAGTTCTTC. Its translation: CASSATTYNEQFF.

CDR3 nucleotides: TGCAGCGTTCTCGCGAACACCGGGGAGCTGTTTTTT. As protein: CSVLANTGELFF. This chain uses TRBV29-1 with TRBJ2-2; the D is unclear. The CDR3 extends over 12 amino acids. Germline V gene data show CDR1 as SQVTM and CDR2 as ANQGSEA. V lost 5 bases and J 0 bases, leaving 4 bases between the germline ends.

Written as DNA, the CDR3 is TGCGCCAGCAGCCAAGTGTCCGGGGGGGCGGACGAGCAGTACTTC. Its protein is CASSQVSGGADEQYF. V usage is TRBV4-1 and J usage is TRBJ2-7; 8 bases align to TRBD2. The V gene end was trimmed by 1 base and the J gene end by 5 bases; junction bases not matched to a gene: 7. Germline V gene sequence: CDR1 MGHRA, CDR2 YSYEKL. This CDR3 spans 15 amino acids.

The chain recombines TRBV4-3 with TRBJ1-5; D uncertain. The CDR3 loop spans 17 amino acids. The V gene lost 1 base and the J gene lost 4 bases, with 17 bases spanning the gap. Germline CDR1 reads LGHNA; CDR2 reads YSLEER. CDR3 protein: CASSQVWGDGKNQPQHF. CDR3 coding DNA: TGCGCCAGCAGCCAAGTTTGGGGAGACGGAAAGAATCAGCCCCAGCATTTT.

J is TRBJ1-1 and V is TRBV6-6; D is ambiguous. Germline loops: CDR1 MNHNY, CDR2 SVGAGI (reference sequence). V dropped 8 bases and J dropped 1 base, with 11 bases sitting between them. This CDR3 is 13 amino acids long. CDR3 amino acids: CASVQDQNTEAFF. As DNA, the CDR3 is TGTGCCAGCGTTCAGGACCAGAACACTGAAGCTTTCTTT.

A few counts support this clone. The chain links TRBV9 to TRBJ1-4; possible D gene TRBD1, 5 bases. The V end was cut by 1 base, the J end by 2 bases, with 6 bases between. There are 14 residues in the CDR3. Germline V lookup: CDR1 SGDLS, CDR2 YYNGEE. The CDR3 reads CASSVRGTNEKLFF. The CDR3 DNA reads TGTGCCAGCAGCGTACGGGGGACTAATGAAAAACTGTTTTTT. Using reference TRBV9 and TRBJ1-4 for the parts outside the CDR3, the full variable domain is DSGVTQTPKHLITATGQRVTLRCSPRSGDLSVYWYQQSLDQGLQFLIQYYNGEERAKGNILERFSAQQFPDLHSELNLSSLELGDSALYFCASSVRGTNEKLFFGSGTQLSVL.

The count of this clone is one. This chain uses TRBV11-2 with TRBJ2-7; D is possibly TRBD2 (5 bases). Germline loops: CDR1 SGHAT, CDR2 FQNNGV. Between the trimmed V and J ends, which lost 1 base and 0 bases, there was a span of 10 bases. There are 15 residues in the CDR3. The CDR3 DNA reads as TGTGCCAGCAGCTTAGTAGTGGGAGACTCCTACGAGCAGTACTTC. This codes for CASSLVVGDSYEQYF.

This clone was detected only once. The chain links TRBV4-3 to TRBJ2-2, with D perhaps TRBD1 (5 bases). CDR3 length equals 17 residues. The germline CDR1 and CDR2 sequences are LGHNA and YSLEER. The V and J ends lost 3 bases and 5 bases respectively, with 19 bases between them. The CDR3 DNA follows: TGCGCCAGCAGCCACCCCCAAGGAACAGGTCTGACCGGGGAGCTGTTTTTT. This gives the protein CASSHPQGTGLTGELFF.

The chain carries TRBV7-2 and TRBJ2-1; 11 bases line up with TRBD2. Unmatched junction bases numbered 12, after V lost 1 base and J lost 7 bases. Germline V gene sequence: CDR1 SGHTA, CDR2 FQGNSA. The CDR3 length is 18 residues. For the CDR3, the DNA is TGTGCCAGCAGCTTAGGTTCGTCTAGCGGGAGGACCGAGAATGAGCAGTTCTTC. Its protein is CASSLGSSSGRTENEQFF.

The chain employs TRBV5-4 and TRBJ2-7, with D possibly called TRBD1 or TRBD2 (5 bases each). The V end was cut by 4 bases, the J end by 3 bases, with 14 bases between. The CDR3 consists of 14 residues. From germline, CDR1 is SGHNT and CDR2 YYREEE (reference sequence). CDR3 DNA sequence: TGTGCCAGCAGCGCGTCCGGGACGGTCTACGAGCAGTACTTC. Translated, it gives CASSASGTVYEQYF.

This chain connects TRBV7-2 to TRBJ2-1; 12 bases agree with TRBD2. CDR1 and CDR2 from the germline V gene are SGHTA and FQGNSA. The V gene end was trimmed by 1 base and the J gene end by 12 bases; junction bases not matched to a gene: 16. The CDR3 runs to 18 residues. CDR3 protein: CASSLGLAGALSFSGQFF. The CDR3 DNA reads TGTGCCAGCAGCTTAGGACTAGCGGGAGCACTATCCTTCAGCGGGCAGTTCTTC.

CDR3: CASSFGTGGVTAEAFF. CDR3 DNA: TGTGCCAGCAGTTTTGGGACAGGGGGCGTAACGGCTGAAGCTTTCTTT. The chain carries TRBV28 and TRBJ1-1, with 12 positions matching TRBD1. Germline CDR1 is MDHEN and CDR2 is SYDVKM. The V and J ends lost 3 bases and 6 bases, in that order; junction bases with no gene match: 8. The CDR3 consists of 16 residues.

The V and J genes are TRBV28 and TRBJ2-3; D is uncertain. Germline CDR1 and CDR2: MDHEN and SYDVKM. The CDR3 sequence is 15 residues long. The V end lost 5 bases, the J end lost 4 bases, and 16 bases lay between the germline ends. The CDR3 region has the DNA TGTGCCAGCAGTGCCCGGACCAAATCGGCAGATACGCAGTATTTT. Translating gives CASSARTKSADTQYF.

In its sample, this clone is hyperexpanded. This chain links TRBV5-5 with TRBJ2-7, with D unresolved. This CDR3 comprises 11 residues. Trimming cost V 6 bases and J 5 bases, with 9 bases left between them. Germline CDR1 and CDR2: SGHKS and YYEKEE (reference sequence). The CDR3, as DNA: TGTGCCAGCACTACGGGCAACGAGCAGTACTTC. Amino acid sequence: CASTTGNEQYF.

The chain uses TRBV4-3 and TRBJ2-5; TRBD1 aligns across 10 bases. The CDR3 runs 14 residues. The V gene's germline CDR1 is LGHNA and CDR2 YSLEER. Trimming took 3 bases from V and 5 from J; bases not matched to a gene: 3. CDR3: CASSQRGQGETQYF. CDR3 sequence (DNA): TGCGCCAGCAGCCAGAGGGGACAGGGGGAGACCCAGTACTTC.

The CDR3 nucleotides are TGTGCCAGCAGTAACGAAAAACTGTTTTTT. Protein product: CASSNEKLFF. This chain links TRBV28 with TRBJ1-4; the D is unclear. The CDR3 length is 10 residues. Germline-derived CDR1 and CDR2 are MDHEN and SYDVKM. Trimming took off 5 bases at V and 8 bases at J, with 3 bases between the two ends.

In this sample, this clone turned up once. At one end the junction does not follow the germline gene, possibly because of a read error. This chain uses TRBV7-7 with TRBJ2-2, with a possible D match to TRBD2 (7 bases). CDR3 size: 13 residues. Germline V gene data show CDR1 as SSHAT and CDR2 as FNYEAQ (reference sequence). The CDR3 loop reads CASRGGAGGELFF. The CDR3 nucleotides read TGTGCTAGCAGGGGAGGGGCCGGCGGGGAGCTGTTTTTT.

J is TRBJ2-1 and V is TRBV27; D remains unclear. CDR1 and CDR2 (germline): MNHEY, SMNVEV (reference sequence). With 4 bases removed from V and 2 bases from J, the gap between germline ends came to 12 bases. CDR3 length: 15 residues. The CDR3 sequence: CASSYRANPYNEQFF. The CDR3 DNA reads TGTGCCAGCAGTTACCGGGCAAATCCCTACAATGAGCAGTTCTTC.

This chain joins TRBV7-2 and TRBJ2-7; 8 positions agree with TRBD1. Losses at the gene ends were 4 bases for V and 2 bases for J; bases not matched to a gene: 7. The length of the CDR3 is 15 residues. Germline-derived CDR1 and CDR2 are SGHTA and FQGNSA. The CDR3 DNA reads TGTGCCAGCAGCTACATCCTGGACAGGGCCTACGAGCAGTACTTC. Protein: CASSYILDRAYEQYF.